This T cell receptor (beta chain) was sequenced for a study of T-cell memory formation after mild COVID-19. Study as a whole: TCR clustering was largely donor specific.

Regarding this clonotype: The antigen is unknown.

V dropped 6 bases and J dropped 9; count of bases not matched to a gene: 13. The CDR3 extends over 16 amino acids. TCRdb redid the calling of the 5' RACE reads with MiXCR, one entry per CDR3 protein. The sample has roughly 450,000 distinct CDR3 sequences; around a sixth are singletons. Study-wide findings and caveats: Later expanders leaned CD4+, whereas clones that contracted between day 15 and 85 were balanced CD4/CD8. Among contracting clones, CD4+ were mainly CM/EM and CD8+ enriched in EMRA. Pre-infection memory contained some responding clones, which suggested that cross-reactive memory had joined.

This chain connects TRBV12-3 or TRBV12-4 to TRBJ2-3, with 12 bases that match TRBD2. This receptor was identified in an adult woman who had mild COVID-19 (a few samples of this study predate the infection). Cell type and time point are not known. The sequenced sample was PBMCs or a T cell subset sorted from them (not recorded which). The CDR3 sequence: CASSFGSSGRAQTQYF. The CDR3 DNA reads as TGTGCCAGCAGCTTCGGGTCTAGCGGGAGGGCGCAAACGCAGTATTTT.